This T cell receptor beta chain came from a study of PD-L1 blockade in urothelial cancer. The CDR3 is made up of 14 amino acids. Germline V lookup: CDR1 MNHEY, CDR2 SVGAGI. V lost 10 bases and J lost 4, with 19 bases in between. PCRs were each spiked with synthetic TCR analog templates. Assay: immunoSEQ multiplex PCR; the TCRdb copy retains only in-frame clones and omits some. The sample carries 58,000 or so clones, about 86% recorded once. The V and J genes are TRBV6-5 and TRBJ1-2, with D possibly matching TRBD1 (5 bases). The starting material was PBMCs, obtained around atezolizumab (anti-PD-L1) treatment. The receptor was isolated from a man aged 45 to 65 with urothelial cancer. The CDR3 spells CATREAWGGYGYTF. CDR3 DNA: TGTGCCACCCGCGAAGCCTGGGGGGGCTATGGCTACACCTTC.